This entry lists 4 T cell receptor beta chains sequenced from one sample in a study of CD8+ T cells in alopecia areata. cDNA prepared by RNA extraction and subsequent reverse transcription served as the template for sequencing. Clones were sequenced by immunoSEQ multiplex PCR, and TCRdb holds only the in-frame ones, with some missing. Altogether about 160,000 clones are present, less than 70% being singletons, with the ten largest covering more than 13%. Treatment noted: oral pan-JAK inhibitor, 5-10 mg twice daily. The sample in question was CD4+ T cells sorted from blood, obtained at week 24, from a patient treated with tofacitinib. The receptors come from a human donor with alopecia areata.

The V gene is TRBV15, the J gene TRBJ1-5; unclear D gene. The V end was cut by 3 bases, the J end by 5 bases, with 11 bases between. The CDR3 sequence is 14 residues long. Germline loops: CDR1 LNHNV, CDR2 YYDKDF (reference sequence). This CDR3 is CATSRAGGDQPQHF. CDR3 coding DNA: TGTGCCACCAGCAGGGCAGGTGGGGATCAGCCCCAGCATTTT.

The chain combines TRBV30 with TRBJ1-3; D call uncertain. Per germline, CDR1 GTSNPN and CDR2 SVGIG (reference sequence). This CDR3 is 13 amino acids long. Trimming pared 2 bases from V and 4 bases from J, leaving 9 bases between. CDR3 DNA: TGTGCCTGGAGTCTCGGAACGGGAAACACCATATATTTT. Its protein is CAWSLGTGNTIYF. Complete variable domain (other parts from reference TRBV30 and TRBJ1-3): SQTIHQWPATLVQPVGSPLSLECTVEGTSNPNLYWYRQAAGRGLQLLFYSVGIGQISSEVPQNLSASRPQDRQFILSSKKLLLSDSGFYLCAWSLGTGNTIYFGEGSWLTVV.

This clone was detected once. A much larger clone differs by one base, so this may be a read error. The V call is TRBV4-2, the J call TRBJ1-1; D ambiguous. The V and J ends lost 4 bases and 0 bases respectively, with 15 bases between them. This CDR3 contains 16 residues. Germline assignment: CDR1 LGHNA and CDR2 YNFKEQ. For the CDR3, the DNA is TGTGCCAGCAGCCCCATCGGCCGAGTGATGAACACTGAAGCTTTCTTT. Translation: CASSPIGRVMNTEAFF.

The chain is built from TRBV5-1 and TRBJ2-3; TRBD2 is a possible D gene (6 bases). Germline CDR1 reads SGHRS; CDR2 reads YFSETQ. The CDR3 is made up of 14 amino acids. V was cut by 4 bases and J by 4 bases, with 13 bases left in between. Here the CDR3 reads CASSAGLDSDTQYF. The DNA of the CDR3 is TGCGCCAGCAGCGCGGGGTTGGACTCAGATACGCAGTATTTT.